This T cell receptor beta chain was sequenced for a study of T cells in Graves' hyperthyroidism and ophthalmopathy. Study-wide findings and caveats: In the analysis, a 13 V-J model separated ophthalmopathy from stable hyperthyroidism.

With V trimmed by 3 bases and J by 2 bases, 11 bases remained unmatched. The length of the CDR3 is 18 residues. CDR1 is SGHTA and CDR2 is FQGNSA in the germline V gene. TCR beta CDR3 sequences were amplified from RNA transcripts. An initial round of RT-PCR targeting the TCR CDR3 relied on the HTBI primer set. Using its own MiXCR run on the multiplex PCR reads, TCRdb lists one record per CDR3 protein. Of a few hundred thousand distinct CDR3 sequences in the sample, about 16% were seen once. The diagnoses drew upon clinical symptoms, serum thyroxine and TRAb, thyroid ultrasound and orbital computed tomography. This sample holds PBMCs from 8 to 10 ml fresh peripheral blood. At least ten counts were recorded for this clonotype. The antigen is unknown.

The sequence was obtained from a woman in her twenties or thirties with Graves' ophthalmopathy. The gene calls are TRBV7-2 and TRBJ2-3; the match to TRBD2 covers 10 bases. Material: blood. In nucleotides, the CDR3 is TGTGCCAGCAGCTTCCCAAGCGGGAGGGGTAGGGACACAGATACGCAGTATTTT. It encodes CASSFPSGRGRDTDTQYF. Using reference TRBV7-2 and TRBJ2-3 for the parts outside the CDR3, the full variable domain is GAGVSQSPSNKVTEKGKDVELRCDPISGHTALYWYRQSLGQGLEFLIYFQGNSAPDKSGLPSDRFSAERTGGSVSTLTIQRTQQEDSAVYLCASSFPSGRGRDTDTQYFGPGTRLTVL.